The rows below give T cell receptor beta chains drawn from one sample of a study of blood T cell repertoires in COVID-19. The data were produced by immunoSEQ multiplex PCR, yet TCRdb's version contains in-frame clones alone and is incomplete. The table lists around 75,000 clones, roughly 89% of them singletons, with more than 4.5% in the top ten. Sequencing was carried out using peripheral blood. Every receptor here comes from a man between 45 and 60 years old with acute or convalescent COVID-19. Each CDR3 is given with its conserved first and last residue. The D gene is left open where the match is weak. Size values are once, few and many counts, or a class for expanded clones, and some rows have none.

TRBV5-1	NA	TRBJ2-7	TRBD1	TGCGCCAGCAGCCTGGCAGGGGGCGCGGGCGAGCAGTACTTC	CASSLAGGAGEQYF
TRBV14	NA	TRBJ1-1	NA	TGTGCCAGCAGCCAAGTTTTAGGCGGTGAAGCTTTCTTT	CASSQVLGGEAFF
TRBV7-6	NA	TRBJ2-7	TRBD2	TGTGCCAGCAGCTGGACTGGGGGGAGGGTCTTCTACGAGCAGTACTTC	CASSWTGGRVFYEQYF
TRBV6-6	NA	TRBJ2-5	TRBD1	TGTGCCAGCAGTTACTTGGACAGGCAAGAGACCCAGTACTTC	CASSYLDRQETQYF
TRBV27	NA	TRBJ2-2	TRBD2	TGTGCCAGCAGTTTAGCGGGAGGCCTCAACACCGGGGAGCTGTTTTTT	CASSLAGGLNTGELFF
TRBV27	NA	TRBJ2-7	NA	TGTGCCAGCAGTGCTATTCCGGGACAAATCCCCTACGAGCAGTACTTC	CASSAIPGQIPYEQYF
TRBV11-2	NA	TRBJ2-1	TRBD2	TGTGCCAGCAGTTCGGCGGGAGAAATCCACAATGAGCAGTTCTTC	CASSSAGEIHNEQFF
TRBV3-1/TRBV3-2	once	TRBJ1-6	NA	TGTGCCAGCAGCCTTACAGGGTCCTATAATTCACCCCTCCACTTT	CASSLTGSYNSPLHF
TRBV19	NA	TRBJ2-7	NA	TGTGCCAGTAGTAAAGACAGGTGGAGGGCCGAGCAGTACTTC	CASSKDRWRAEQYF
TRBV11-3	once	TRBJ2-7	TRBD2	TGTGCCAGCAGCCCCCCCGGACTAGCGGGAGCCTACGAGCAGTACTTC	CASSPPGLAGAYEQYF
TRBV29-1	NA	TRBJ1-2	NA	TGCAGCGTTGAAGACAGAGGAGCTAACTATGGCTACACCTTC	CSVEDRGANYGYTF
TRBV28	NA	TRBJ2-3	TRBD2	TGTGCCAGCAGCCCGGCGGGACTAGCGGGAGGGAGAGATACGCAGTATTTT	CASSPAGLAGGRDTQYF
TRBV18	NA	TRBJ2-7	TRBD2	TGTGCCAGCTCACTCGGGACTAGCGGCTACGAGCAGTACTTC	CASSLGTSGYEQYF
TRBV7-6	once	TRBJ2-1	TRBD2	TGTGCCAGCAGCCCTGCGACTAGCGGGGTCAACAATGAGCAGTTCTTC	CASSPATSGVNNEQFF
TRBV19	NA	TRBJ1-1	TRBD1	TGTGCCAGTGGAAGGACCGGGACAGGGGTCGAAGCTTTCTTT	CASGRTGTGVEAFF
TRBV10-3	NA	TRBJ2-7	TRBD2	TGTGCCATCAGTGATACTAGCGTACGAAACTACGAGCAGTACTTC	CAISDTSVRNYEQYF
TRBV27	NA	TRBJ2-7	TRBD2	TGTGCCAGCAGTAAGCGGGAGGGGCCCTACGAGCAGTACTTC	CASSKREGPYEQYF
TRBV6-6	NA	TRBJ2-3	NA	TGTGCCAGCAGTTACACGGGAGTTGGTACAGATACGCAGTATTTT	CASSYTGVGTDTQYF
TRBV6-5	NA	TRBJ2-2	NA	TGTGCCAGCAATCCAGGCAACACCGGGGAGCTGTTTTTT	CASNPGNTGELFF
TRBV13	NA	TRBJ2-1	NA	TGTGCCAGCAGCTTAGTCGGAAGGTCAGGTGAGCAGTTCTTC	CASSLVGRSGEQFF
TRBV24-1	NA	TRBJ1-5	TRBD1	TGTGCCACCAGCGCCCGGGACAGGGGACGCAATCAGCCCCAGCATTTT	CATSARDRGRNQPQHF
TRBV5-1	NA	TRBJ1-2	NA	TGCGCCAGCAGCCCATCGACAGCGAACTATGGCTACACCTTC	CASSPSTANYGYTF
TRBV7-8	NA	TRBJ1-1	NA	TGTGCCAGCAGCGTTATCCAGGGTGATAACACTGAAGCTTTCTTT	CASSVIQGDNTEAFF
TRBV14	once	TRBJ2-1	NA	TGTGCCAGCAGCCAAGATACTGACACTGTCAATGAGCAGTTCTTC	CASSQDTDTVNEQFF
TRBV9	NA	TRBJ1-1	NA	TGTGCCAGCAGCGTCCAGAACACTGAAGCTTTCTTT	CASSVQNTEAFF
TRBV7-7	NA	TRBJ1-5	NA	TGTGCCAGCAGCTTGGGCATTAATCAGCCCCAGCATTTT	CASSLGINQPQHF
TRBV28	NA	TRBJ1-1	TRBD1	TGTGCCAGCAGTGACAGGGGGCGAGCTGAAGCTTTCTTT	CASSDRGRAEAFF
TRBV4-3	NA	TRBJ1-1	TRBD1	TGCGCCAGCAGCCAAGATAGGGACAGAGTTCCTTTCTTT	CASSQDRDRVPFF
TRBV14	NA	TRBJ1-2	NA	TGTGCCAGCAGCCACTTGGACGGAGGTTTAGGCCTTACTAACTATGGCTACACCTTC	CASSHLDGGLGLTNYGYTF
TRBV7-9	NA	TRBJ2-3	NA	TGTGCCAGCAGCTTAATAACAGATACGCAGTATTTT	CASSLITDTQYF
TRBV30	few	TRBJ1-3	TRBD1	TGTGCCTGGAGGAGACAGGGCCGAAACACCATATATTTT	CAWRRQGRNTIYF
TRBV12-3/TRBV12-4	NA	TRBJ1-1	TRBD1	TGTGCCAGCAGTTTCCAGACAGGGACCTTAGCTTTCTTT	CASSFQTGTLAFF
TRBV11-2	NA	TRBJ1-3	NA	TGTGCCAGCAGCTTCGGCAGGGAGGAAGGAAACACCATATATTTT	CASSFGREEGNTIYF
TRBV7-9	NA	TRBJ1-1	TRBD1	TGTGCCAGCAGCGGCCAGGGGGCCACGAACACTGAAGCTTTCTTT	CASSGQGATNTEAFF
TRBV18	NA	TRBJ1-2	NA	TGTGCCAGCTCACCCGGACACCAGAGGGGCTACACCTTC	CASSPGHQRGYTF
TRBV7-2	NA	TRBJ2-1	NA	TGTGCCAGCAGCCCTCACCCCGGCGGAGAGCAGTTCTTC	CASSPHPGGEQFF
TRBV5-1	NA	TRBJ2-1	NA	TGCGCCAGCAGCCCGGGCGCGGGTTTCTCCTACAATGAGCAGTTCTTC	CASSPGAGFSYNEQFF